This TCR beta chain was captured by sequencing in a study of CD8+ T cells in alopecia areata. Whole-study results and caveats: Tofacitinib significantly brought down scalp clonality and expanded CD8+ clones among top 100.

Reverse transcribed after extraction, RNA yielded cDNA as the sequencing template. Profiled with immunoSEQ multiplex PCR; TCRdb holds only in-frame clones, not every one. The sample carries 150,000 to 200,000 clones, roughly 60% recorded once. Germline lookup yields CDR1 SGHDT and CDR2 YYEEEE. CDR3 size: 14 residues. V was shortened by 5 bases and J by 10 bases, with 16 bases between the two germline ends. Remarks on this clone: Its target is unknown.

The treatment was: oral pan-JAK inhibitor, 5-10 mg twice daily. Material: CD4+ T cells sorted from blood, obtained around week 50, from a patient treated with tofacitinib. The receptor was isolated from a human donor with alopecia areata. The chain employs TRBV5-6 and TRBJ1-6, with D uncertain. DNA for the CDR3: TGTGCCAGCAGGGTCCGGGGTCTTAGCTCACCCCTCCACTTT. Translated, it gives CASRVRGLSSPLHF.